These 20 T cell receptor beta chains were sequenced from one sample in a study of identical twins. Each CDR3 protein is one row after TCRdb ran MiXCR on the 5' RACE reads. The repertoire holds about 340,000 distinct CDR3 sequences, with about 12% as singletons. This sample also appeared in a second study, on yellow fever vaccine responses in identical twins.

Sequenced input: CD8+ T cells sorted from blood. The receptors originated from a woman between 18 and 29 years old in good health.

The V call is TRBV28, the J call TRBJ2-2; tentatively, D is TRBD1 or TRBD2 (5 bases each). Deletions cut 7 bases from V and 6 bases from J, with 24 bases between. Per germline, CDR1 MDHEN and CDR2 SYDVKM. The CDR3 covers 17 residues. CDR3 sequence reads: CASTPTPGTLPAGELFF. As DNA, the CDR3 is TGTGCCAGCACCCCAACCCCCGGGACCCTTCCTGCCGGGGAGCTGTTTTTT. The variable domain in full, completed from reference TRBV28 and TRBJ2-2, reads DVKVTQSSRYLVKRTGEKVFLECVQDMDHENMFWYRQDPGLGLRLIYFSYDVKMKEKGDIPEGYSVSREKKERFSLILESASTNQTSMYLCASTPTPGTLPAGELFFGEGSRLTVL.

The V and J genes are TRBV2 and TRBJ2-2, with 7 nucleotides matching TRBD1. This CDR3 contains 13 residues. The junction had 3 bases not matched to a gene; V was cut back by 10 bases and J by 1 base. In germline, CDR1 is SNHLY, CDR2 FYNNEI. The DNA of the CDR3 is TGTGCCATCGGGGACAGGAACACCGGGGAGCTGTTTTTT. This codes for CAIGDRNTGELFF.

V usage is TRBV7-6 and J usage is TRBJ2-1; a possible D gene is TRBD1 (5 bases). CDR3 length: 12 amino acids. Germline values: CDR1 SGHVS, CDR2 FNYEAQ. Between the trimmed V and J ends, which lost 5 bases and 7 bases, there was a span of 9 bases. CDR3 DNA sequence: TGTGCCAGCAGCGTCAGGGAAAATGAGCAGTTCTTC. It is translated as CASSVRENEQFF.

In the case of this clonotype: Sequence at one end of the junction differs from germline and may be a read error. As DNA, the CDR3 is TGTGCCAGCAGCATAGCGGGAGGGCTCCCCGAAGAGCAGTTCTTC. Translated, it gives CASSIAGGLPEEQFF. This chain joins TRBV7-9 and TRBJ2-1, with TRBD2 matching 11 bases. The germline CDR1 and CDR2 sequences are SEHNR and FQNEAQ (reference sequence). The CDR3 covers 15 residues.

This clonotype came up a few times. DNA for the CDR3: TGTGCCAGCAGCTCTCCTCCTGATGAAGCTTTCTTT. Protein sequence: CASSSPPDEAFF. The rearrangement links TRBV28 to TRBJ1-1; no clear D. V was pared by 6 bases and J by 7 bases, with 12 bases between. The CDR3 sequence is 12 residues long. The V gene's germline CDR1 is MDHEN and CDR2 SYDVKM.

This clonotype was counted only a few times. This chain uses TRBV6-1 with TRBJ2-1; the D call may be TRBD1 or TRBD2 (5 bases each). CDR3 length equals 11 residues. V was clipped by 7 bases and J by 8 bases, with 9 bases between them. Germline V lookup: CDR1 MNHNS, CDR2 SASEGT. The CDR3, as DNA: TGTGCCAGCAAGAGGGGTTATGAGCAGTTCTTC. This gives the protein CASKRGYEQFF.

This clonotype was counted many times. V is TRBV5-6 and J is TRBJ2-3; D perhaps matches TRBD2 (5 bases). V lost 0 bases to trimming and J lost 5 bases, with 7 bases between them. CDR1 and CDR2 from the germline V gene are SGHDT and YYEEEE. The CDR3 is 13 amino acids. This CDR3 is CASSLGGRDTQYF. The DNA of the CDR3 is TGTGCCAGCAGCTTGGGCGGGCGAGATACGCAGTATTTT. Drawing the rest from reference TRBV5-6 and TRBJ2-3, the complete variable domain is DAGVTQSPTHLIKTRGQQVTLRCSPKSGHDTVSWYQQALGQGPQFIFQYYEEEERQRGNFPDRFSGHQFPNYSSELNVNALLLGDSALYLCASSLGGRDTQYFGPGTRLTVL.

This clonotype appeared a few times. The chain uses TRBV6-1 and TRBJ1-1; 8 nucleotides align to TRBD1. The ends lost 6 bases at V and 5 bases at J; junction bases unmatched: 20. The CDR3 is 18 amino acids. In germline, CDR1 is MNHNS, CDR2 SASEGT. In DNA, the CDR3 is TGTGCCAGCAGGGGCCCGGGACAGGAACGAACGGTGTGGACTGAAGCTTTCTTT. Its translation: CASRGPGQERTVWTEAFF.

Many counts were recorded for this clonotype. The V call is TRBV5-5, the J call TRBJ2-3; D could derive from TRBD1 or TRBD2 (5 bases each). Germline CDR1 SGHKS, CDR2 YYEKEE (reference sequence). The CDR3 totals 13 residues. V was clipped by 4 bases and J by 2 bases, with 8 bases between them. The CDR3 loop is CASSGDVTDTQYF. In nucleotides, the CDR3 is TGTGCCAGCAGCGGGGACGTCACAGATACGCAGTATTTT.

The V gene is TRBV27, the J gene TRBJ2-7; maybe TRBD1 (5 bases). The CDR3 runs to 15 residues. Looked up from germline, CDR1 is MNHEY and CDR2 is SMNVEV (reference sequence). Trimming shortened V by 8 bases and J by 3 bases, and 20 bases separated the two germline ends. CDR3 region: CASVPVWGSIYEQYF. In nucleotides, the CDR3 is TGTGCCAGCGTCCCGGTCTGGGGCTCTATCTACGAGCAGTACTTC.

The chain has TRBV12-3 or TRBV12-4 and TRBJ2-2; D not resolved. The CDR3 has 14 residues. V lost 6 bases, J lost 6 bases, and 14 bases lay in between. The CDR3 DNA reads TGTGCCAGCAGGCCAGTTCCCAGCGCCGGGGAGCTGTTTTTT. Translating it yields CASRPVPSAGELFF.

This clonotype was observed at least ten times. The V call is TRBV6-4, the J call TRBJ2-3; unclear D gene. Germline CDR1 and CDR2: MRHNA and SNTAGT. V was pared by 0 bases and J by 6 bases, with 7 bases between. This CDR3 spans 13 amino acids. CDR3 DNA: TGTGCCAGCAGTGACTCGGGCAGGGATACGCAGTATTTT. Encoded protein: CASSDSGRDTQYF.

This sequence joins TRBV24-1 and TRBJ2-1; 10 nucleotides match TRBD2. Germline-derived CDR1 and CDR2 are KGHDR and SFDVKD. V lost 3 bases to trimming and J lost 6 bases; unmatched junction nucleotides: 4. The length of the CDR3 is 15 residues. The CDR3 loop is CATSDPRTSGNEQFF. The DNA for the CDR3 is TGTGCCACCAGTGATCCCCGGACTAGCGGCAATGAGCAGTTCTTC.

In its sample, this clonotype was seen a few times. This chain connects TRBV5-1 to TRBJ2-1; D remains unclear. From germline, CDR1 is SGHRS and CDR2 YFSETQ. V was clipped by 0 bases and J by 2 bases, with 12 bases between them. The CDR3 contains 16 residues. The CDR3 spells CASSLESPRAYNEQFF. The CDR3 nucleotides read TGCGCCAGCAGCTTGGAAAGCCCCCGGGCCTACAATGAGCAGTTCTTC.

The table lists this clonotype with a few counts. The chain carries TRBV7-9 and TRBJ2-3, with 9 nucleotides matching TRBD1. The CDR3 runs to 13 residues. Germline CDR1 SEHNR, CDR2 FQNEAQ (reference sequence). V lost 8 bases and J lost 5; bases outside the gene matches: 5. The CDR3 region is CASRGTGIDTQYF. In nucleotides, the CDR3 is TGTGCCAGCCGGGGGACAGGGATAGATACGCAGTATTTT. The whole variable domain, remainder taken from reference TRBV7-9 and TRBJ2-3, is DTGVSQNPRHKITKRGQNVTFRCDPISEHNRLYWYRQTLGQGPEFLTYFQNEAQLEKSRLLSDRFSAERPKGSFSTLEIQRTEQGDSAMYLCASRGTGIDTQYFGPGTRLTVL.

The sample holds a few counts of this clonotype. The chain recombines TRBV12-3 or TRBV12-4 with TRBJ2-4, with D possibly being TRBD1 (5 bases). The CDR3 is 15 amino acids. The ends were cut back, 5 bases at V and 0 bases at J, with 11 bases in the middle. CDR3 nucleotide sequence: TGTGCCAGCAGTGGACAAATACTAGCCAAAAACATTCAGTACTTC. Its protein product is CASSGQILAKNIQYF.

This clonotype was seen many times. The chain links TRBV10-2 to TRBJ2-3; 8 bases map to TRBD2. The CDR3 has 15 amino acids. The ends lost 4 bases at V and 0 bases at J; junction bases unmatched: 3. Germline V gene data show CDR1 as WSHSY and CDR2 as SAAADI. The CDR3 DNA reads TGCGCCAGCAGTGCAGGCGGGAGGAGCACAGATACGCAGTATTTT. Translated, it gives CASSAGGRSTDTQYF.

This clonotype was seen a handful of times. The CDR3 DNA reads as TGTGCCAGCAGCTTAGTATTCGCGGGCGGAGGAGATACGCAGTATTTT. This gives the protein CASSLVFAGGGDTQYF. This rearrangement joins TRBV7-9 to TRBJ2-3, with a weak D call TRBD2 (5 bases). V dropped 1 base and J dropped 5 bases, with 16 bases sitting between them. This CDR3 has 16 residues. The germline V gene encodes CDR1 SEHNR and CDR2 FQNEAQ (reference sequence).

The CDR3 DNA reads TGTGCCAGCAGTTTTAGGATAGGGGCCGAAAAACTGTTTTTT. The encoded protein is CASSFRIGAEKLFF. The rearrangement joins TRBV28 to TRBJ1-4, with D possibly TRBD1 on 5 matching bases. Germline CDR1 and CDR2: MDHEN and SYDVKM. V was shortened by 3 bases and J by 8 bases, with 13 bases between the two germline ends. The CDR3 is 14 residues long.

This clonotype was recorded at least ten times. This chain joins TRBV29-1 and TRBJ2-1; D is ambiguous. This CDR3 comprises 15 residues. Between the trimmed V and J ends, which lost 4 bases and 0 bases, there was a span of 13 bases. Looked up from germline, CDR1 is SQVTM and CDR2 is ANQGSEA. This chain's CDR3 is CSVGLGRTSYNEQFF. CDR3 bases: TGCAGCGTTGGGCTGGGCAGAACCTCCTACAATGAGCAGTTCTTC.